The 26 T cell receptor beta chains in this list originate from one sample, sequenced in a study of vaccination and CD4 T cells after COVID-19. Antigens of these TCRs are unknown. Noted treatment: roughly 11-day PBMC culture with coronavirus spike peptide pools or control peptides (ViraFEST assay). Sequence data for DNA of cultured CD4+ T cells were generated by the Oncomine TCR Beta short-read assay. TCRdb independently ran MiXCR on the PCR reads; one entry per CDR3 protein. The table shows roughly 3,900 distinct CDR3 sequences, with around a fifth occurring only once. Sequenced material: CD4+ T cells from blood, cultured in vitro. These receptors were collected from a human donor who had recovered from COVID-19.

This clonotype was seen a handful of times. The chain employs TRBV18 and TRBJ1-1; 9 nucleotides match TRBD1. This CDR3 is built from 14 residues. Germline V gene lookup returns CDR1 KGHSH and CDR2 LQKENI. The ends lost 5 bases at V and 8 bases at J; junction bases unmatched: 9. The CDR3 DNA follows: TGTGCCAGCTCATCCGGGACAGGGTCGGTGGAAGCTTTCTTT. Its translation: CASSSGTGSVEAFF.

By frequency in the sample, this clonotype is large. This chain links TRBV20-1 with TRBJ2-3, with 7 nucleotides matching TRBD2. V was pared by 5 bases and J by 1 base, with 3 bases of the junction left unmatched. Germline V lookup: CDR1 DFQATT, CDR2 SNEGSKA (reference sequence). The CDR3 length is 13 residues. CDR3 amino acids: CSAQRGGTDTQYF. The CDR3 DNA reads TGCAGTGCTCAGCGGGGAGGCACAGATACGCAGTATTTT.

This clonotype was observed a few times. The chain recombines TRBV10-2 with TRBJ1-1, with D possibly TRBD1 on 5 matching bases. V was clipped by 2 bases and J by 2 bases, with 6 bases between them. The CDR3 consists of 13 residues. Germline CDR1 is WSHSY and CDR2 is SAAADI. CDR3 DNA sequence: TGCGCCAGCAGTGAGGGGGCCAACACTGAAGCTTTCTTT. This codes for CASSEGANTEAFF.

In its sample, this clonotype ranks as large. The chain recombines TRBV6-1 with TRBJ1-5; D unresolved. With 1 base removed from V and 2 bases from J, the gap between germline ends came to 0 bases. The CDR3 sequence is 12 residues long. The germline CDR1 and CDR2 sequences are MNHNS and SASEGT. CDR3: CASSEGNQPQHF. The CDR3 coding sequence is TGTGCCAGCAGTGAAGGCAATCAGCCCCAGCATTTT.

The chain is built from TRBV5-1 and TRBJ2-7, with 8 bases lining up with TRBD1. CDR1 and CDR2 (germline): SGHRS, YFSETQ. Germline trimming cut 1 base from V and 0 bases from J; bases unmatched to any gene: 0. The CDR3 totals 14 residues. CDR3 in amino acids: CASSLQGASYEQYF. For the CDR3, the DNA is TGCGCCAGCAGCTTGCAGGGGGCCTCCTACGAGCAGTACTTC.

J is TRBJ1-1 and V is TRBV5-3, with D maybe TRBD1 (6 bases). TRBV5-3 is an open reading frame whose function is uncertain. This CDR3 region has 16 residues. V was pared by 1 base and J by 2 bases, with 15 bases between. CDR3 sequence reads: CARSLKPGHGNTEAFF. The CDR3 coding sequence is TGTGCCAGAAGCTTGAAGCCGGGACACGGAAACACTGAAGCTTTCTTT.

As DNA, the CDR3 is TGTGCCAGCAGCTTTGGGGGGCTCACAGATACGCAGTATTTT. Its translation: CASSFGGLTDTQYF. V is TRBV5-4 and J is TRBJ2-3; D may correspond to TRBD1 or TRBD2 (6 bases each). CDR3 length: 14 residues. V was shortened by 2 bases and J by 2 bases, with 9 bases between the two germline ends. Germline CDR1 SGHNT, CDR2 YYREEE (reference sequence).

This clonotype is judged medium-sized. The rearrangement joins TRBV7-9 to TRBJ1-5, with 7 positions matching TRBD1. Trimming cost V 5 bases and J 6 bases; bases outside gene matches: 4. Germline CDR1 and CDR2: SEHNR and FQNEAQ (reference sequence). The CDR3 length is 13 residues. The chain's CDR3 is CASSEGAGQPQHF. CDR3 nucleotides: TGTGCCAGCAGCGAGGGGGCGGGTCAGCCCCAGCATTTT.

By share, this clonotype counts as medium-sized. The rearrangement uses TRBV30 and TRBJ1-2; no reliable D call. Germline-derived CDR1 and CDR2 are GTSNPN and SVGIG (reference sequence). V was pared by 3 bases and J by 4 bases, with 15 bases between. The CDR3 has 14 amino acids. CDR3 bases: TGTGCCTGGAGCGTGGCAGAATCAACCTATGGCTACACCTTC. This codes for CAWSVAESTYGYTF.

The J gene is TRBJ1-5, the V gene TRBV7-9; 8 bases agree with TRBD1. Trimming at V came to 4 bases and at J to 5 bases, leaving 10 bases not matched to a gene. Germline assignment: CDR1 SEHNR and CDR2 FQNEAQ (reference sequence). The length of the CDR3 is 16 residues. CDR3 in amino acids: CASSSKGQAGDQPQHF. For the CDR3, the DNA is TGTGCCAGCAGCTCCAAGGGACAGGCGGGGGATCAGCCCCAGCATTTT.

CDR3 loop: CAISDSRTGKETQYF. In nucleotides, the CDR3 is TGTGCCATCAGTGATTCCCGGACAGGGAAGGAGACCCAGTACTTC. V and J are TRBV10-3 and TRBJ2-5; TRBD1 aligns across 8 bases. The CDR3 sequence is 15 residues long. The germline V gene encodes CDR1 ENHRY and CDR2 SYGVKD. Trimming removed 3 bases from V and 5 bases from J; junction bases left unmatched: 8.

Judged by abundance, this clonotype is large. The rearrangement links TRBV7-2 to TRBJ2-2; 12 positions match TRBD2. This CDR3 has 15 residues. Per the germline V gene, CDR1 is SGHTA and CDR2 is FQGNSA. The junction had 7 bases not matched to a gene; V was cut back by 10 bases and J by 4 bases. The CDR3 loop is CATIQGLAGTGELFF. The DNA for the CDR3 is TGTGCCACCATCCAGGGACTAGCGGGCACCGGGGAGCTGTTTTTT.

The CDR3 nucleotides read TGCGCCAGCAGCTTGGTCGGTGGGGAGACCCAGTACTTC. Its translation is CASSLVGGETQYF. The V gene is TRBV5-1, the J gene TRBJ2-5; D remains ambiguous. Germline V gene data show CDR1 as SGHRS and CDR2 as YFSETQ. V lost 0 bases and J 5 bases, leaving 8 bases between the germline ends. The length of the CDR3 is 13 residues.

Relative to its sample, this clonotype is medium-sized. J is TRBJ1-1 and V is TRBV20-1, with TRBD1 matching over 8 bases. This CDR3 spans 14 amino acids. Trimming removed 6 bases from V and 2 bases from J; junction bases left unmatched: 8. Looked up from germline, CDR1 is DFQATT and CDR2 is SNEGSKA (reference sequence). The CDR3 spells CSAPGQGINTEAFF. CDR3 nucleotides: TGCAGTGCCCCAGGACAGGGCATAAACACTGAAGCTTTCTTT.

The chain recombines TRBV20-1 with TRBJ1-3; no clear D gene. The germline V and J ends were trimmed by 2 bases and 4 bases, with 12 bases remaining between them. In germline, CDR1 is DFQATT, CDR2 SNEGSKA (reference sequence). The CDR3 has 14 residues. The CDR3 nucleotides read TGCAGTGCTAGAAGACACGCTACAGGAAACACCATATATTTT. This sequence encodes CSARRHATGNTIYF.

This rearrangement joins TRBV20-1 to TRBJ1-1; possibly TRBD1 for D (5 bases). CDR3 length equals 14 residues. CDR1 DFQATT and CDR2 SNEGSKA come from the germline V gene (reference sequence). The V gene lost 5 bases and the J gene lost 3 bases, with 16 bases spanning the gap. The CDR3 DNA reads as TGCAGTGCTCCCTCCCCGGGGGTATACACTGAAGCTTTCTTT. The encoded protein is CSAPSPGVYTEAFF.

Relative to its sample, this clonotype is medium-sized. J is TRBJ1-6 and V is TRBV7-2; 8 bases agree with TRBD1. Losses at the gene ends were 5 bases for V and 8 bases for J; bases not matched to a gene: 8. The CDR3 length is 15 residues. The germline V gene encodes CDR1 SGHTA and CDR2 FQGNSA. The CDR3 region is CASSPHTGGDSPLHF. CDR3 nucleotide sequence: TGTGCCAGCAGCCCGCATACAGGGGGGGATTCACCCCTCCACTTT.

About this clonotype: At one of its ends the junction is not consistent with the germline gene, which may arise from a read error. V usage is TRBV11-2 and J usage is TRBJ1-1, with D tentatively TRBD1 (5 bases). CDR3 size: 15 residues. The germline gives CDR1 SGHAT, CDR2 FQNNGV. CDR3 nucleotide sequence: TGCGCCAGCAGCCAATCCCGGTACTTGGGGGCTGAAGCTTTCTTT. As protein: CASSQSRYLGAEAFF.

This clonotype was seen a few times. J is TRBJ1-2 and V is TRBV30; D perhaps matches TRBD1 (5 bases). This CDR3 is 17 amino acids long. Per germline, CDR1 GTSNPN and CDR2 SVGIG (reference sequence). V was trimmed by 0 bases and J by 5 bases, leaving 22 bases between them. This CDR3 reads CAWSVLIFGDSGYGYTF. The CDR3 DNA reads TGTGCCTGGAGTGTACTCATTTTCGGGGACTCAGGGTATGGCTACACCTTC.

This clonotype was seen only a few times. This chain links TRBV12-3 or TRBV12-4 with TRBJ1-1; no clear D gene. V was cut by 3 bases and J by 5 bases, with 7 bases left in between. The CDR3 contains 12 residues. In nucleotides, the CDR3 is TGTGCCAGCAGTTTGTCCGGGACTGAAGCTTTCTTT. This gives the protein CASSLSGTEAFF.

The chain uses TRBV12-5 and TRBJ1-1; D is possibly TRBD1 (5 bases). Germline assignment: CDR1 LGHNT and CDR2 FRNRAP. CDR3 length: 14 amino acids. V lost 1 base to trimming and J lost 3 bases, with 9 bases between them. The CDR3 spells CASGLGGGHTEAFF. The CDR3, as DNA: TGTGCTAGTGGTTTGGGTGGGGGACACACTGAAGCTTTCTTT.

This clonotype was counted only a few times. This rearrangement joins TRBV5-4 to TRBJ1-2; D not resolved. The CDR3 consists of 15 residues. The ends were cut back, 0 bases at V and 5 bases at J, with 14 bases in the middle. Germline V gives CDR1 SGHNT, CDR2 YYREEE (reference sequence). CDR3 bases: TGTGCCAGCAGCTTGGTTAAGTCCGCGGGGTATGGCTACACCTTC. Translating gives CASSLVKSAGYGYTF.

This clonotype occurred a few times. The V gene is TRBV6-1, the J gene TRBJ1-1; D is uncertain. Germline CDR1 reads MNHNS; CDR2 reads SASEGT. The CDR3 loop spans 12 amino acids. Trimming took off 4 bases at V and 1 base at J, with 4 bases between the two ends. CDR3 amino acids: CASSVGNTEAFF. Here the CDR3 DNA reads TGTGCCAGCAGTGTTGGGAACACTGAAGCTTTCTTT.

This clonotype is categorized as hyperexpanded (1% or more). The rearrangement joins TRBV11-2 to TRBJ2-7, with D maybe TRBD1 (5 bases). The germline CDR1 and CDR2 sequences are SGHAT and FQNNGV. V gave up 1 base and J gave up 4 bases, with 17 bases separating them. The CDR3 covers 16 residues. The CDR3 sequence is CASSLGLGAGIYEQYF. DNA of the CDR3: TGTGCCAGCAGCTTAGGGTTGGGCGCAGGGATTTACGAGCAGTACTTC. The entire variable domain, with the rest obtained from reference TRBV11-2 and TRBJ2-7, is as follows: EAGVAQSPRYKIIEKRQSVAFWCNPISGHATLYWYQQILGQGPKLLIQFQNNGVVDDSQLPKDRFSAERLKGVDSTLKIQPAKLEDSAVYLCASSLGLGAGIYEQYFGPGTRLTVT.

The chain carries TRBV9 and TRBJ2-5; D not resolved. The germline CDR1 and CDR2 sequences are SGDLS and YYNGEE. This CDR3 has 13 amino acids. Trimming took off 3 bases at V and 7 bases at J, with 13 bases between the two ends. In nucleotides, the CDR3 is TGTGCCAGCAGCGCCTCAGGTTACGGGACCCAGTACTTC. Protein: CASSASGYGTQYF.

A few counts support this clonotype. The V and J genes are TRBV5-4 and TRBJ1-2; the D is unclear. The CDR3 extends over 14 amino acids. Germline V gives CDR1 SGHNT, CDR2 YYREEE (reference sequence). V lost 0 bases to trimming and J lost 4 bases, with 10 bases between them. The CDR3 region has the DNA TGTGCCAGCAGCTTGGATCCAGGCTTCTATGGCTACACCTTC. Translated: CASSLDPGFYGYTF.